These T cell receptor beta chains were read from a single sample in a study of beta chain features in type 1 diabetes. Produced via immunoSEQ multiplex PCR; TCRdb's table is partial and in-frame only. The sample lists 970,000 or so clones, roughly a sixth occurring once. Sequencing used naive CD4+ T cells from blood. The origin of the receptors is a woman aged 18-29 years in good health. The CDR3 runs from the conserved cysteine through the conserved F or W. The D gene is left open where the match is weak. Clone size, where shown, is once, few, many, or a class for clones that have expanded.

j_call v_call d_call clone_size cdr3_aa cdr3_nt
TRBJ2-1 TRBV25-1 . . CASRETTTELNEQFF TGTGCCAGCAGGGAGACCACCACGGAGCTAAATGAGCAGTTCTTC
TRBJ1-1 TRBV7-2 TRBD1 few CASSSGQGPNTEAFF TGTGCCAGCAGCTCGGGACAGGGGCCGAACACTGAAGCTTTCTTT
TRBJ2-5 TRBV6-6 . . CASSRVGMQETQYF TGTGCCAGCAGCCGGGTAGGGATGCAAGAGACCCAGTACTTC
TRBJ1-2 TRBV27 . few CASSSRGGSYGYTF TGTGCCAGCAGTTCCCGGGGAGGTAGCTATGGCTACACCTTC
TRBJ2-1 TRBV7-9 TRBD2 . CASSGRGSSYNEQFF TGTGCCAGCAGCGGGAGGGGTAGCTCCTACAATGAGCAGTTCTTC
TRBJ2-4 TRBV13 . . CASSLGRYGNIQYF TGTGCCAGCAGCTTAGGCCGGTATGGGAACATTCAGTACTTC
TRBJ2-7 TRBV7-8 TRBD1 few CASSLHSQGASEQYF TGTGCCAGCAGCTTACATTCGCAGGGGGCAAGCGAGCAGTACTTC
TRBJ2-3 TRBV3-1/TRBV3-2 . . CASSQEKGF TGTGCCAGCAGCCAAGAGAAGGGGTTT
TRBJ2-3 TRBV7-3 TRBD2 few CASSRREGDTQYF TGTGCCAGCAGTAGGCGGGAGGGGGATACGCAGTATTTT
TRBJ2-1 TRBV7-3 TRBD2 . CASSLGLGSSYNEQFF TGTGCCAGCAGCCTCGGACTAGGGAGCTCCTACAATGAGCAGTTCTTC
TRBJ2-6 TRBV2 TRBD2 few CASRRLAGVGANVLTF TGTGCCAGCAGACGACTAGCGGGAGTTGGGGCCAACGTCCTGACTTTC
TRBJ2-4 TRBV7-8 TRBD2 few CASSATGLAGGPKNIQYF TGTGCCAGCAGCGCCACGGGACTAGCGGGAGGACCAAAAAACATTCAGTACTTC
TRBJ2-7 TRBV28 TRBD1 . CASSFPLRTGGISYEQYF TGTGCCAGCAGTTTTCCTCTCCGGACAGGGGGAATCTCCTACGAGCAGTACTTC